Listed here are 26 T cell receptor beta chains from one sample, sequenced in a study of blood T cells in healthy people across ages. PCR was performed a second time for about 6 to 12 cycles using a sample-barcoded 5' primer and a J-beta primer mix. TCRdb re-analysed the 5' RACE reads in MiXCR, keeping a single row per CDR3 protein. The sample includes 800,000 to 950,000 distinct CDR3 sequences, 40% to 60% of them seen just once. The specimen was blood. The source is a man aged 30-40 years in good health.

The V gene is TRBV6-6, the J gene TRBJ2-5; TRBD1 might be the D (6 bases). TRBJ2-7 explains the end of the DNA better; the J call may be wrong. Germline loops: CDR1 MNHNY, CDR2 SVGAGI (reference sequence). The CDR3 totals 15 residues. CDR3 bases: TGTGCCAGCAGCCCCTCTACAGGGAACCGTTACGAGCAGTACTTC. Amino acid sequence: CASSPSTGNRYEQYF.

The rearrangement links TRBV7-9 to TRBJ2-5; 9 bases are a match to TRBD1. This CDR3 has 15 amino acids. V lost 5 bases to trimming and J lost 1 base; unmatched junction nucleotides: 5. CDR1 SEHNR and CDR2 FQNEAQ come from the germline V gene (reference sequence). Written as DNA, the CDR3 is TGTGCCAGCAGCGGTAACAGGGGGCCCCAAGAGACCCAGTACTTC. Encoded protein: CASSGNRGPQETQYF.

The chain couples TRBV28 to TRBJ1-5; D gene uncertain. Germline values: CDR1 MDHEN, CDR2 SYDVKM. The CDR3 sequence is 13 residues long. V was pared by 5 bases and J by 4 bases, with 9 bases between. The CDR3 DNA reads TGTGCCAGCAGTCCCACAGCGAATCAGCCCCAGCATTTT. It translates to CASSPTANQPQHF.

The chain is built from TRBV9 and TRBJ1-6; the D is unclear. This CDR3 contains 15 residues. V dropped 4 bases and J dropped 0 bases, with 8 bases sitting between them. Germline V gives CDR1 SGDLS, CDR2 YYNGEE. The DNA of the CDR3 is TGTGCCAGCAGCCCTGGAGACTCCTATAATTCACCCCTCCACTTT. Its translation: CASSPGDSYNSPLHF.

The chain is built from TRBV7-9 and TRBJ2-7; possibly TRBD1 for D (5 bases). The J call may not be correct, given that the DNA end is closer to TRBJ2-5. This CDR3 contains 14 residues. CDR1 and CDR2 (germline): SEHNR, FQNEAQ (reference sequence). CDR3 sequence reads: CASSVAGLVETQYF. The CDR3 DNA reads TGTGCCAGCAGCGTGGCAGGGTTGGTAGAGACCCAGTACTTC.

This clonotype was seen more than once but under ten times. J is TRBJ1-2 and V is TRBV20-1; 9 bases are shared with TRBD1. In germline, CDR1 is DFQATT, CDR2 SNEGSKA (reference sequence). The CDR3 has 15 amino acids. V lost 1 base and J lost 4; bases outside the gene matches: 7. The CDR3 DNA follows: TGCAGTGCTAGAGCCGGGACAGGGTTTCCCTATGGCTACACCTTC. This codes for CSARAGTGFPYGYTF.

Remarks on this clonotype: Germline is not matched at one junction end, which may reflect a read error. The rearrangement uses TRBV11-2 and TRBJ2-7, with D uncertain. With the DNA end fitting TRBJ2-5 better, the J assignment may be wrong. The CDR3 totals 15 residues. Germline CDR1 is SGHAT and CDR2 is FQNNGV. The CDR3 DNA reads as TGTGCCAGCAGCTTAACCCCAGCCGCTCAAGGGACCCAGTACTTC. Translation: CASSLTPAAQGTQYF.

The chain has TRBV5-1 and TRBJ1-1; 7 bases map to TRBD1. Trimming removed 0 bases from V and 4 bases from J; junction bases left unmatched: 6. Germline loops: CDR1 SGHRS, CDR2 YFSETQ. This CDR3 has 15 residues. The CDR3 here is CASSLEATGSTEAFF. The CDR3 bases are TGCGCCAGCAGCTTGGAAGCGACAGGGTCCACTGAAGCTTTCTTT.

J is TRBJ2-7 and V is TRBV14; D is unresolved. This CDR3 comprises 15 residues. The germline gives CDR1 SGHDN, CDR2 FVKESK. V was cut by 3 bases and J by 7 bases, with 19 bases left in between. The DNA of the CDR3 is TGTGCCAGCAGCCACTTCCTACAAAGCTACAATGAGCAGTACTTC. Its translation: CASSHFLQSYNEQYF. The variable domain in full, with the rest retrieved from reference TRBV14 and TRBJ2-7, is EAGVTQFPSHSVIEKGQTVTLRCDPISGHDNLYWYRRVMGKEIKFLLHFVKESKQDESGMPNNRFLAERTGGTYSTLKVQPAELEDSGVYFCASSHFLQSYNEQYFGPGTRLTVT.

Ten or more counts support this clonotype. The V and J genes are TRBV4-3 and TRBJ2-1; 7 bases align to TRBD2. The CDR3 spans 16 residues. Germline-derived CDR1 and CDR2 are LGHNA and YSLEER. The J segment lost 0 bases and the V segment lost 1 base, leaving 3 bases of the junction unmatched. The CDR3, as DNA: TGCGCCAGCAGCCAAGCCCCTAGCGGCTCCTACAATGAGCAGTTCTTC. Amino acids: CASSQAPSGSYNEQFF.

As for this clonotype: A junction end diverges from the germline sequence, so it may reflect a read error. The chain carries TRBV27 and TRBJ1-2, with D perhaps matching TRBD1 (5 bases). CDR3 length: 13 residues. CDR1 and CDR2 (germline): MNHEY, SMNVEV (reference sequence). CDR3 residues: CAGSFGTGDGYTF. The CDR3 region has the DNA TGTGCCGGCAGTTTCGGGACGGGAGATGGCTACACCTTC.

This clonotype was recorded a few times. This chain joins TRBV10-2 and TRBJ1-4; D ambiguous. The CDR3 has 13 residues. Trimming stripped 0 bases from V and 8 bases from J, with 7 bases between. Looked up from germline, CDR1 is WSHSY and CDR2 is SAAADI. The CDR3 nucleotides are TGCGCCAGCAGTGAGTCATCTTACGAAAAACTGTTTTTT. This sequence encodes CASSESSYEKLFF.

V usage is TRBV6-2 or TRBV6-3 and J usage is TRBJ2-7, with TRBD2 as a possible D gene (6 bases). This CDR3 has 18 residues. V lost 0 bases, J lost 0 bases, and 18 bases lay in between. Germline-derived CDR1 and CDR2 are MNHEY and SVGEGT. The CDR3 is CASSYSPRGHTGSYEQYF. DNA for the CDR3: TGTGCCAGCAGTTACTCGCCGCGGGGCCACACAGGCTCCTACGAGCAGTACTTC.

The gene calls are TRBV20-1 and TRBJ2-1; TRBD2 agrees at 8 bases. Germline assignment: CDR1 DFQATT and CDR2 SNEGSKA (reference sequence). Losses at the gene ends were 4 bases for V and 4 bases for J; bases not matched to a gene: 6. The CDR3 extends over 14 amino acids. The DNA for the CDR3 is TGCAGTGCTATCCTAGCGGGCGTTTACAATGAGCAGTTCTTC. Protein product: CSAILAGVYNEQFF.

This clonotype was counted once. Just one base apart from a much larger clone, this may be a read error. The gene calls are TRBV27 and TRBJ2-1; no reliable D call. The last part of the DNA fits TRBJ2-7 better; the J call may be wrong. The germline gives CDR1 MNHEY, CDR2 SMNVEV (reference sequence). The CDR3 is 14 residues long. The CDR3 protein is CVSSLFPPGREQYF. The CDR3 bases are TGTGTCAGCAGTTTATTCCCCCCTGGGCGGGAGCAGTACTTC.

This rearrangement joins TRBV13 to TRBJ1-1; 9 bases are a match to TRBD1. V gave up 5 bases and J gave up 4 bases; unmatched junction bases: 5. The germline V gene has CDR1 PRHDT and CDR2 FYEKMQ (reference sequence). The CDR3 is made up of 14 amino acids. The CDR3 loop is CASSVGQGTTEAFF. The CDR3 DNA follows: TGTGCCAGCAGCGTGGGACAGGGAACCACTGAAGCTTTCTTT.

The rearrangement joins TRBV5-1 to TRBJ2-7; D possibly corresponds to TRBD1 (7 bases). Germline V lookup: CDR1 SGHRS, CDR2 YFSETQ. The V gene lost 2 bases and the J gene lost 3 bases, with 18 bases spanning the gap. CDR3 length: 16 residues. Here the CDR3 reads CASSFAGTVVFYEQYF. For the CDR3, the DNA is TGCGCCAGCAGCTTTGCGGGGACAGTAGTCTTCTACGAGCAGTACTTC.

This clonotype has more than one count but fewer than ten. The chain links TRBV20-1 to TRBJ1-4, with D unclear. The CDR3 sequence is 13 residues long. CDR1 and CDR2 (germline): DFQATT, SNEGSKA (reference sequence). Trimming took 3 bases from V and 4 from J, leaving 9 bases between them. Written as DNA, the CDR3 is TGCAGTGCTAGTTACGGCCGTAATGAAAAACTGTTTTTT. Translation gives CSASYGRNEKLFF.

This clonotype appeared a few times. CDR3 coding DNA: TGTGCCAGCAGCGTAGCTCAGGATTACGAGCAGTACTTC. Its translation is CASSVAQDYEQYF. The rearrangement joins TRBV9 to TRBJ2-4; no definite D call. The DNA end favors TRBJ2-7, so the J call may be wrong. This CDR3 has 13 amino acids. Germline CDR1 SGDLS, CDR2 YYNGEE.

J is TRBJ2-7 and V is TRBV5-5, with 10 positions matching TRBD2. CDR1 is SGHKS, CDR2 YYEKEE, per germline (reference sequence). V lost 6 bases and J lost 4; bases outside the gene matches: 10. This CDR3 is 15 amino acids long. CDR3 nucleotides: TGTGCCAGCAACCAGCTACTAGCGGGGTCTTACGAGCAGTACTTC. Protein product: CASNQLLAGSYEQYF.

This chain connects TRBV2 to TRBJ1-1; perhaps TRBD1 as D (5 bases). The CDR3 contains 14 residues. The V gene's germline CDR1 is SNHLY and CDR2 FYNNEI. Trimming pared 7 bases from V and 0 bases from J, leaving 12 bases between. This chain's CDR3 is CASILTAMNTEAFF. The CDR3 DNA is TGTGCCAGCATCCTGACAGCCATGAACACTGAAGCTTTCTTT.

The chain uses TRBV25-1 and TRBJ1-5, with 8 bases lining up with TRBD1. CDR1 is MGHDK, CDR2 SYGVNS, per germline. The CDR3 spans 13 residues. With V trimmed by 4 bases and J by 7 bases, 3 bases remained unmatched. The CDR3 here is CASSGGTGQPQHF. Written as DNA, the CDR3 is TGTGCCAGCAGTGGTGGGACAGGCCAGCCCCAGCATTTT. Combining the CDR3 with reference TRBV25-1 and TRBJ1-5 gives the whole variable domain EADIYQTPRYLVIGTGKKITLECSQTMGHDKMYWYQQDPGMELHLIHYSYGVNSTEKGDLSSESTVSRIRTEHFPLTLESARPSHTSQYLCASSGGTGQPQHFGDGTRLSIL.

This clonotype was detected a few times. The chain combines TRBV20-1 with TRBJ1-1; possible D gene TRBD1, 6 bases. This CDR3 region has 13 residues. Trimming removed 5 bases at V and 0 bases at J, with 10 bases between. Per the germline V gene, CDR1 is DFQATT and CDR2 is SNEGSKA (reference sequence). For the CDR3, the DNA is TGCAGTGCTGAGGGGGTCATGAACACTGAAGCTTTCTTT. It translates to CSAEGVMNTEAFF.

V gene TRBV20-1 combines with J gene TRBJ1-2, with TRBD1 as a possible D gene (5 bases). The CDR3 is 12 residues long. CDR1 and CDR2 (germline): DFQATT, SNEGSKA (reference sequence). V was trimmed by 5 bases and J by 6 bases, leaving 13 bases between them. CDR3 amino acids: CSAARGGDGYTF. In DNA form, the CDR3 reads TGCAGTGCTGCCCGGGGGGGGGATGGCTACACCTTC.

This clonotype was detected only a few times. The chain couples TRBV24-1 to TRBJ1-5; TRBD1 is a possible D gene (5 bases). Trimming left V 3 bases short and J 5 bases short, with 13 bases between. The CDR3 runs 15 residues. CDR1 KGHDR and CDR2 SFDVKD come from the germline V gene. The CDR3 loop reads CATSDPTENDQPQHF. DNA of the CDR3: TGTGCCACCAGTGATCCGACAGAAAACGATCAGCCCCAGCATTTT.

The rearrangement joins TRBV7-2 to TRBJ2-5; a weak D match, TRBD2 (6 bases). The CDR3 length is 15 residues. V shed 5 bases and J shed 4 bases, with 17 bases lying between them. CDR1 is SGHTA and CDR2 is FQGNSA in the germline V gene. The CDR3 bases are TGTGCCAGCAGCCACGGGAGTGACCCGCGAGAGACCCAGTACTTC. This encodes CASSHGSDPRETQYF.